The T cell receptor (beta chain) described here comes from a study of patients and donors after allogeneic stem cell transplantation. V lost 0 bases and J 2 bases, leaving 17 bases between the germline ends. The CDR3 sequence is 18 residues long. Germline values: CDR1 SGHVS, CDR2 FQNEAQ. TCRdb independently ran MiXCR on the RT-PCR reads; one entry per CDR3 protein. The sample consists of about 89,000 distinct CDR3 sequences, approximately 49% of them appearing once. The gene calls are TRBV7-8 and TRBJ1-5; D is possibly TRBD1 (6 bases). The sequence derives from a human donor who was either an allogeneic HSCT recipient or a stem cell or donor lymphocyte infusion donor (not recorded which). It is not recorded whose cells these are; they may come from a transplant donor. Input material: blood, either unsorted or a sorted T cell fraction (not recorded which). The CDR3 DNA reads TGTGCCAGCAGCTTAGCACCAAGGTCGGGACAAGGCAATCAGCCCCAGCATTTT. This gives the protein CASSLAPRSGQGNQPQHF.